This T cell receptor beta chain was profiled in a study of blood T cell repertoires in COVID-19. About the study: COVID-19 samples collected from the United States, Italy and Spain covered acute and convalescent phases.

In the authors' workflow: For nucleated cells, counts were estimated from reference gene primer amplification. Repertoires were generated with immunoSEQ multiplex PCR, while TCRdb's copy carries only in-frame clones and drops some. Clonal size and the V and J genes are those of that table, whereas D and trimming came from the DNA. The data contain about 200,000 clones, 80% to 95% of them singletons. The CDR3 contains 16 residues. V lost 2 bases and J lost 1; bases outside the gene matches: 4. Germline loops: CDR1 SGHAT, CDR2 FQNNGV. The sequence was obtained from a man aged 60 to 75 with COVID-19, enrolled during active disease. The chain uses TRBV11-2 and TRBJ2-4; 8 bases match TRBD2. The sample consisted of peripheral blood. This CDR3 reads CASSLRGGSAKNIQYF. The CDR3 bases are TGTGCCAGCAGCTTACGGGGGGGCTCGGCCAAAAACATTCAGTACTTC.